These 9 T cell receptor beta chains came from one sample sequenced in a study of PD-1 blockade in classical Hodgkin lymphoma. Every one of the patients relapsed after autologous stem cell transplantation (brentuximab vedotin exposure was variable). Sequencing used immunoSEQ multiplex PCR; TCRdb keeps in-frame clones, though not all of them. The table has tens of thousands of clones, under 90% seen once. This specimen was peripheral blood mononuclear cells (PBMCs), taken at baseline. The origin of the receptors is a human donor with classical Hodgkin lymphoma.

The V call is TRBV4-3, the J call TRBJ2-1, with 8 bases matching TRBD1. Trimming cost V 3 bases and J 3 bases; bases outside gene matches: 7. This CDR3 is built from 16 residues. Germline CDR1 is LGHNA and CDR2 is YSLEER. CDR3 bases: TGCGCCAGCAGCCAGTCTGCGGACAGGGACTACAATGAGCAGTTCTTC. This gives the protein CASSQSADRDYNEQFF.

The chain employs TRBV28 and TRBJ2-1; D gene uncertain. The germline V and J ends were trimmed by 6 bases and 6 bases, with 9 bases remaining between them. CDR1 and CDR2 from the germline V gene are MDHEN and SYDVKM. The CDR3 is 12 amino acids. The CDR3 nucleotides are TGTGCCAGCAGAGGCGCTCCCAATGAGCAGTTCTTC. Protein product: CASRGAPNEQFF.

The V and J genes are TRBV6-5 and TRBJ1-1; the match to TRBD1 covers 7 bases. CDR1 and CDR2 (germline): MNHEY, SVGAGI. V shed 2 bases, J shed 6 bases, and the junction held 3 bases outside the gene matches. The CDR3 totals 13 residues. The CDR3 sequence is CASSYARGSEAFF. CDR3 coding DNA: TGTGCCAGCAGTTACGCCAGGGGGTCTGAAGCTTTCTTT.

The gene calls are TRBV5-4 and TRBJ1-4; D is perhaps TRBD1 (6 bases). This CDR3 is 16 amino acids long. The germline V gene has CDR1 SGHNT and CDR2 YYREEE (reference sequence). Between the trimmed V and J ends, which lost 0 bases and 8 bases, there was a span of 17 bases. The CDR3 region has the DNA TGTGCCAGCAGCTTGGAATTGGGGGCCCGAGCCGAAAAACTGTTTTTT. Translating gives CASSLELGARAEKLFF.

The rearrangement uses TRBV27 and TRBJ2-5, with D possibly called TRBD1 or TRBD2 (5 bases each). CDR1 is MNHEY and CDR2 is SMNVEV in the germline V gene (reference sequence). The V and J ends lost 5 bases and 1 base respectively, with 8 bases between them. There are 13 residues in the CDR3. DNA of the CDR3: TGTGCCAGCAGTGGGACGGCCCAAGAGACCCAGTACTTC. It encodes CASSGTAQETQYF.

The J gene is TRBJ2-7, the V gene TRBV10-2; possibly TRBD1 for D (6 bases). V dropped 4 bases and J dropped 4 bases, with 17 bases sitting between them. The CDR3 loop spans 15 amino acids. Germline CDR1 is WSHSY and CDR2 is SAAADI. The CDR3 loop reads CASSGRQGQKYEQYF. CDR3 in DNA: TGCGCCAGCAGTGGGCGGCAAGGACAGAAATACGAGCAGTACTTC.

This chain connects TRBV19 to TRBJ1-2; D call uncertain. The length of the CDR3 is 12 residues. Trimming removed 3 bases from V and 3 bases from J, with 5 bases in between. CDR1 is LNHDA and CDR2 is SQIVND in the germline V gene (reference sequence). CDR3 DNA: TGTGCCAGTAGTATCGCACACTATGGCTACACCTTC. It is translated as CASSIAHYGYTF.

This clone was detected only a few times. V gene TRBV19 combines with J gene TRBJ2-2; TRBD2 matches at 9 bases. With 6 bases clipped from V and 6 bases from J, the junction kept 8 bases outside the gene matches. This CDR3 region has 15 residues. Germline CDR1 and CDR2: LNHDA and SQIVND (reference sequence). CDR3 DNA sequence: TGTGCCAGTAGGTTTCGAGGCGGGAGGGCCGGGGAGCTGTTTTTT. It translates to CASRFRGGRAGELFF. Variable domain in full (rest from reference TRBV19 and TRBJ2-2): DGGITQSPKYLFRKEGQNVTLSCEQNLNHDAMYWYRQDPGQGLRLIYYSQIVNDFQKGDIAEGYSVSREKKESFPLTVTSAQKNPTAFYLCASRFRGGRAGELFFGEGSRLTVL.

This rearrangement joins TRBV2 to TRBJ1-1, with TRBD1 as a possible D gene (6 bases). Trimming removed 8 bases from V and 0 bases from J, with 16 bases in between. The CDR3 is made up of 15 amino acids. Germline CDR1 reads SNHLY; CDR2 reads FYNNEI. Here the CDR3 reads CASLGQGIMNTEAFF. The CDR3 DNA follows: TGTGCCAGCTTAGGGCAGGGGATAATGAACACTGAAGCTTTCTTT.